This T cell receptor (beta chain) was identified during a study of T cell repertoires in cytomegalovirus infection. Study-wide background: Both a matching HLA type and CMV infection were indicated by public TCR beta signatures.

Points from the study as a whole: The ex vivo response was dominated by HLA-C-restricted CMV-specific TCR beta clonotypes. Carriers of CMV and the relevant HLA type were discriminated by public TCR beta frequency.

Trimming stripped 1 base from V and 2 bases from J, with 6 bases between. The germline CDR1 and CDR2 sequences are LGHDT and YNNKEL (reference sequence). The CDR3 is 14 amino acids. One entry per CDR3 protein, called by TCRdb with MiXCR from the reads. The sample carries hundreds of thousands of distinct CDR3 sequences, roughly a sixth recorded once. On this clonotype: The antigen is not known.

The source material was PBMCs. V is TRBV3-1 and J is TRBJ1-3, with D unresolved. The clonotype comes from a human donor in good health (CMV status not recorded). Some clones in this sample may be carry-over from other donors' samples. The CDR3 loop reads CASSQAVTGNTIYF. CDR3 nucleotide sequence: TGTGCCAGCAGCCAAGCGGTTACTGGAAACACCATATATTTT.